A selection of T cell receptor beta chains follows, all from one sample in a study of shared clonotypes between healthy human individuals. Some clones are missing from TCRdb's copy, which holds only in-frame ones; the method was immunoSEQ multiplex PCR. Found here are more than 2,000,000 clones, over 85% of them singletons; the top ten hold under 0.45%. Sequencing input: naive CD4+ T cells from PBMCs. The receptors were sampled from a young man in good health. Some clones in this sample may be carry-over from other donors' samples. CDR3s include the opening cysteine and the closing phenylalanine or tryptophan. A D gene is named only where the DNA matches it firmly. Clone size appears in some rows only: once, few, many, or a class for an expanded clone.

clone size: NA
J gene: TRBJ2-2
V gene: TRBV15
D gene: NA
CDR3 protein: CATSRDNTGELFF
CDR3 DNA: TGTGCCACCAGCAGGGACAACACCGGGGAGCTGTTTTTT

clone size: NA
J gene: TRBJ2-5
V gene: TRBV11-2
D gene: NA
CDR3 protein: CASSPGTPSQETQYF
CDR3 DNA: TGTGCCAGCAGCCCAGGGACTCCTTCCCAAGAGACCCAGTACTTC

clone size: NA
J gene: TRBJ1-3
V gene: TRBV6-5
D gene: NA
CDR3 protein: CASSYSGLGNTIYF
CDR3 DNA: TGTGCCAGCAGTTACAGTGGTCTCGGAAACACCATATATTTT

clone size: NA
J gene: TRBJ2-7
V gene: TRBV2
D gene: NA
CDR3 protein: CASSDSDRGGRQYF
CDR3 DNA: TGTGCCAGCAGCGATTCCGACAGGGGCGGGAGGCAGTACTTC

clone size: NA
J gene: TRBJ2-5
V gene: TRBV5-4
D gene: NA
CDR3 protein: CASSTPGQETQYF
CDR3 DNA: TGTGCCAGCAGCACCCCGGGCCAAGAGACCCAGTACTTC

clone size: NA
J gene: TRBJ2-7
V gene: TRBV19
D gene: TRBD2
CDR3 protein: CASGTSGSYEQYF
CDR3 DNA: TGTGCCAGTGGAACTAGCGGGAGCTACGAGCAGTACTTC

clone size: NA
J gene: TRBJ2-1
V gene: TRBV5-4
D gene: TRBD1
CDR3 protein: CASSSGQVTYNEQFF
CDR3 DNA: TGTGCCAGCAGCTCCGGACAGGTTACCTACAATGAGCAGTTCTTC

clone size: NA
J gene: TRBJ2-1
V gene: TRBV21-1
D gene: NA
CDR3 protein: CASSKGRWDSSLF
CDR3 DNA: TGTGCCAGCAGCAAAGGCCGGTGGGACAGCTCACTCTTC

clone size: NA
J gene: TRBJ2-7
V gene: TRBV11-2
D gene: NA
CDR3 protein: CASSMAGGEQYF
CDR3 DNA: TGTGCCAGCAGCATGGCCGGAGGCGAGCAGTACTTC

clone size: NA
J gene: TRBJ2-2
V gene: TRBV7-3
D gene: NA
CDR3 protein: CASSLIGSEGELFF
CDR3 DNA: TGTGCCAGCAGCTTGATAGGTAGCGAGGGGGAGCTGTTTTTT

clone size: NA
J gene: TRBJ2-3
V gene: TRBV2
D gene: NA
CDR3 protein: CASSVVRGTDTQYF
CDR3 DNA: TGTGCCAGCAGTGTTGTAAGGGGCACAGATACGCAGTATTTT

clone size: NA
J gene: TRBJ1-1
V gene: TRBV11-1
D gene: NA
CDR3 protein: CATFQLGTEAFF
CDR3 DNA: TGTGCCACCTTCCAACTGGGCACTGAAGCTTTCTTT

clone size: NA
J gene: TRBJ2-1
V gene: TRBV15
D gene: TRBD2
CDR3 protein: CATSRGLAGGYEQFF
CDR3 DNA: TGTGCCACCAGCAGAGGACTAGCGGGAGGGTATGAGCAGTTCTTC

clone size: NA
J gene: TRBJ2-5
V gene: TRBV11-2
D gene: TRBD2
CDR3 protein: CASSLGLQGGETQYF
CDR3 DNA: TGTGCCAGCAGCTTGGGACTACAAGGAGGGGAGACCCAGTACTTC

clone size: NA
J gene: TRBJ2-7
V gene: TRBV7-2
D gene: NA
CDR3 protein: CASTYWGGVEQYF
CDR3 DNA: TGTGCCAGCACCTATTGGGGCGGGGTCGAGCAGTACTTC

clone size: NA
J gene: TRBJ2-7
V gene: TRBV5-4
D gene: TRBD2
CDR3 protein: CASSSPGLATTEQYF
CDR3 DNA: TGTGCCAGCAGCTCTCCGGGACTAGCGACGACCGAGCAGTACTTC

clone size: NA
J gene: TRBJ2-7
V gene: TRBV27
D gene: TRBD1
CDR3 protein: CASGRRDRGSEQYF
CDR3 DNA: TGTGCCAGCGGCCGTAGGGACAGGGGGTCCGAGCAGTACTTC

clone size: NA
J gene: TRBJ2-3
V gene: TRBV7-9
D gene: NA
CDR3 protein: CASSLSMDTQYF
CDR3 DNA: TGTGCCAGCAGCTTATCAATGGATACGCAGTATTTT

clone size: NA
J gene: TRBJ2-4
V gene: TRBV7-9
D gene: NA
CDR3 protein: CASTVAREQVSAKNIQYF
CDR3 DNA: TGTGCCAGCACGGTGGCCAGGGAGCAAGTTTCGGCCAAAAACATTCAGTACTTC

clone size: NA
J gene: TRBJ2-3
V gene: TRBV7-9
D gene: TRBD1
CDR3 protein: CASSSGQGAADTQYF
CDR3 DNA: TGTGCCAGCAGCTCTGGACAGGGGGCCGCAGATACGCAGTATTTT

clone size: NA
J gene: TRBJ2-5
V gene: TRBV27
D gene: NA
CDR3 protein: CASSLFGLETQYF
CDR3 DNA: TGTGCCAGCAGTTTATTCGGCTTGGAGACCCAGTACTTC

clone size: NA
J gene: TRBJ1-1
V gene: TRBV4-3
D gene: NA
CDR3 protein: CASSQEERGIGRAFF
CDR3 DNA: TGCGCCAGCAGCCAAGAGGAGAGGGGGATTGGAAGAGCTTTCTTT

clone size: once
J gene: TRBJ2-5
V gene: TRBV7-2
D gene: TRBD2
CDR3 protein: CASSGGSGRVWETQYF
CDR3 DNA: TGTGCCAGCAGCGGGGGTAGCGGGAGGGTTTGGGAGACCCAGTACTTC

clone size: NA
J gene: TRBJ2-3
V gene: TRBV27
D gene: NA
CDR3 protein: CASSLGIRESSTDTQYF
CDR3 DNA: TGTGCCAGCAGTTTAGGTATACGGGAATCTAGCACAGATACGCAGTATTTT

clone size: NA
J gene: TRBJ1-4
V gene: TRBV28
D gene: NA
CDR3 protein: CASSLSGGDNEKLFF
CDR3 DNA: TGTGCCAGCAGTTTATCAGGAGGGGATAATGAAAAACTGTTTTTT

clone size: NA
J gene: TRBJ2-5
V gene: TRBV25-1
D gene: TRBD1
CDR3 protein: CASSTPGTGTRETQYF
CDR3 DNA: TGTGCCAGCAGTACTCCCGGGACAGGGACGAGGGAGACCCAGTACTTC

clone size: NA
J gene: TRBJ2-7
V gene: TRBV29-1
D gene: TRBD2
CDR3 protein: CSVSGRSFYEQYF
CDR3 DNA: TGCAGCGTTAGCGGGAGAAGTTTCTACGAGCAGTACTTC

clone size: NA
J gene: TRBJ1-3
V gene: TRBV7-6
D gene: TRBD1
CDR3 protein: CASSLAPGQGAPSSGNTIYF
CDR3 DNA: TGTGCCAGCAGCTTAGCGCCGGGACAGGGGGCTCCGAGCTCTGGAAACACCATATATTTT

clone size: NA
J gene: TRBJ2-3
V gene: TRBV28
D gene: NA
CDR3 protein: CASSLGGRGTQYF
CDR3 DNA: TGTGCCAGCAGTTTAGGGGGACGAGGTACGCAGTATTTT

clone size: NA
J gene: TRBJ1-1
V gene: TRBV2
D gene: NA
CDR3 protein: CASNRWGGAFF
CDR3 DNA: TGTGCCAGCAACCGTTGGGGTGGAGCTTTCTTT

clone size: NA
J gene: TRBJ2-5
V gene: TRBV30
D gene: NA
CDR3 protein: CAWSGLGSSQETQYF
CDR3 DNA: TGTGCCTGGAGTGGCTTGGGCTCATCTCAAGAGACCCAGTACTTC

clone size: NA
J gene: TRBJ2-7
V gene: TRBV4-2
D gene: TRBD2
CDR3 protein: CASSHLRTSGYEQYF
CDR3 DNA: TGTGCCAGCAGCCATCTAAGGACTAGCGGCTACGAGCAGTACTTC

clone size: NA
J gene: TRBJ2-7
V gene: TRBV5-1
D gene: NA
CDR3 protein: CASSLEQGGNYEQYF
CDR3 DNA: TGCGCCAGCAGCTTGGAACAGGGCGGGAACTACGAGCAGTACTTC

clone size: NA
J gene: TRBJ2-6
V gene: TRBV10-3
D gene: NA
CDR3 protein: CAISEIWGANVLTF
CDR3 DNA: TGTGCCATCAGTGAGATTTGGGGGGCCAACGTCCTGACTTTC

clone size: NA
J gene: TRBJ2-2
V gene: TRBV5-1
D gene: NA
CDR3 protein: CASSLSGTGELFF
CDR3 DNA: TGCGCCAGCAGCTTGTCGGGGACCGGGGAGCTGTTTTTT

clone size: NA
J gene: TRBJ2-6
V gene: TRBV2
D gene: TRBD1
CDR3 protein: CASRERTGASGANVLTF
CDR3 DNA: TGTGCCAGCAGAGAAAGGACAGGAGCCTCTGGGGCCAACGTCCTGACTTTC

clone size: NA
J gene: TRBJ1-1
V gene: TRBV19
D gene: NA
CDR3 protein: CASQGNTEAFF
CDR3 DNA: TGTGCCAGCCAGGGTAACACTGAAGCTTTCTTT